This TCR beta chain was sequenced in a study of T cells in Graves' hyperthyroidism and ophthalmopathy. Study-wide results and caveats: Most thyroid clonotypes expanded above 0.001 were also detected in blood.

Germline CDR1 reads SNHLY; CDR2 reads FYNNEI. CDR3 length: 15 amino acids. V shed 2 bases and J shed 2 bases, with 12 bases lying between them. Using RNA transcripts as the source, TCR beta CDR3 regions were amplified. In the first-round RT-PCR of the TCR CDR3, the HTBI primer set was used. One entry per CDR3 protein results from TCRdb running MiXCR on the multiplex PCR reads. The repertoire holds over 350,000 distinct CDR3 sequences, with around an eighth as singletons. Patients with ophthalmopathy all had a Clinical Activity Score of at least 3, a NOSPECS grade of at least 4 and duration under 3 months. The sample holds a few counts of this clonotype. The antigen is unknown.

Sequencing was done on a sample of blood. The origin of this receptor is a middle-aged man with Graves' ophthalmopathy. This chain joins TRBV2 and TRBJ1-1; no clear D. The CDR3 is CASSELGVGNTEAFF. CDR3 in DNA: TGTGCCAGCAGTGAACTCGGGGTTGGCAACACTGAAGCTTTCTTT.